There are many counts of the clone carrying this T cell receptor beta chain. Its antigen is still unknown. Germline V gene data show CDR1 as SGHRS and CDR2 as YFSETQ. The CDR3 extends over 13 amino acids. V shed 2 bases and J shed 2 bases, with 7 bases lying between them. UMIs and sample barcodes were carried by the TCR alpha and TCR beta cDNA libraries that 5'RACE produced using constant-segment primers. TCRdb reprocessed the 5' RACE reads via MiXCR and lists one record per CDR3 protein. The table has 200,000 to 250,000 distinct CDR3 sequences, roughly 15% seen once; the top ten hold less than 2.5%. This entry is derived from a study of T-cell memory formation after mild COVID-19. Whole-study results and caveats: Later expanders leaned CD4+, whereas day 15 to 85 contracting clones were balanced CD4/CD8. Contracting CD4+ clones sat mainly in CM and EM; CD8+ in EMRA. Some clones that responded were present in memory (sampled pre-infection), which suggests cross-reactive memory joined.

The chain has TRBV5-1 and TRBJ2-5, with D possibly TRBD1 on 6 matching bases. The receptor was derived from an adult woman who had mild COVID-19 (a few samples of this study predate the infection). Cell type and time point are not known. Material for sequencing was PBMCs or a T cell subset sorted from them (not recorded which). In DNA form, the CDR3 reads TGCGCCAGCAGCTTTGACAGGCAAGAGACCCAGTACTTC. Protein: CASSFDRQETQYF.